The following is a T cell receptor beta chain sequence with its context. This CDR3 has 14 amino acids. V was cut by 4 bases and J by 4 bases, with 13 bases left in between. Germline V gene lookup returns CDR1 SGHDN and CDR2 FVKESK. The data originate from a study of shared clonotypes between healthy human individuals. Researchers divided each subset's genomic DNA evenly across several immunoSEQ plates. Here immunoSEQ multiplex PCR was the method, and the copy in TCRdb shows in-frame clones only, minus some. Among about 2.4 million clones listed, approximately 90% were seen once. Among the donors, all were Caucasian adults who lived in Nashville, Tennessee.

Sequencing was performed on naive CD4+ T cells sorted from blood. Subset given: CD45RA+ positively selected. The clonotype was recovered from a man aged 18 to 29 in good health. The V call is TRBV14, the J call TRBJ2-5, with D perhaps matching TRBD2 (6 bases). The CDR3 here is CASSPRRVGETQYF. The CDR3 region has the DNA TGTGCCAGCAGCCCCCGGAGGGTAGGAGAGACCCAGTACTTC.